The following is a T cell receptor beta chain sequence with its context. Its antigen is unknown. Diagnostic assessment was based on clinical symptoms, serum thyroxine and TRAb, thyroid ultrasound and orbital computed tomography. V was cut by 1 base and J by 7 bases, with 11 bases left in between. The CDR3 runs to 15 residues. Germline V gene sequence: CDR1 SGHVS, CDR2 FQNEAQ. Amplified regions were TCR beta CDR3 sequences from RNA transcripts. The HTBI primer set drove a first-round RT-PCR of the TCR CDR3. Via MiXCR, TCRdb re-called the multiplex PCR reads, giving one row per CDR3 protein. The data contain 300,000 to 450,000 distinct CDR3 sequences, roughly 25% of them singletons. This sample was taken from a study of T cells in Graves' hyperthyroidism and ophthalmopathy. General study points: Researchers report that a 13 V-J model separated ophthalmopathy from stable hyperthyroidism.

Sample: blood. This sequence was found in a man aged 45-65 years with Graves' hyperthyroidism. The J gene is TRBJ1-6, the V gene TRBV7-8; D might be TRBD1 (5 bases). CDR3 protein: CASSLVLGTNSPLHF. As DNA, the CDR3 is TGTGCCAGCAGCTTAGTTCTCGGGACGAATTCACCCCTCCACTTT.